Shown below are 32 T cell receptor beta chains from a single sample sequenced in a study of T cells in Graves' hyperthyroidism and ophthalmopathy. RNA transcripts were the template for amplifying TCR beta CDR3 regions. Carried out on the TCR CDR3, a first-round RT-PCR used the HTBI primer set. TCRdb redid the calling of the multiplex PCR reads with MiXCR, one entry per CDR3 protein. The sample has about 700,000 distinct CDR3 sequences, roughly 15% seen once. Material for sequencing was blood. The receptors derive from a woman aged 18 to 35 with Graves' hyperthyroidism.

This clonotype was detected only a few times. V usage is TRBV7-9 and J usage is TRBJ2-7; 10 nucleotides line up with TRBD1. CDR1 SEHNR and CDR2 FQNEAQ come from the germline V gene (reference sequence). The V gene end was trimmed by 4 bases and the J gene end by 6 bases; junction bases not matched to a gene: 9. CDR3 size: 15 residues. This chain's CDR3 is CASSYRDRGISEQYF. CDR3 DNA sequence: TGTGCCAGCAGCTACCGGGACAGGGGAATCTCCGAGCAGTACTTC.

This clonotype was seen more than once but under ten times. V usage is TRBV3-1 and J usage is TRBJ2-5; 8 bases align to TRBD2. The CDR3 totals 16 residues. Germline lookup yields CDR1 LGHDT and CDR2 YNNKEL (reference sequence). Trimming removed 5 bases from V and 7 bases from J; junction bases left unmatched: 15. The CDR3 spells CASSSPRSGGPGTQYF. In DNA, the CDR3 is TGTGCCAGCAGCAGCCCCCGGAGCGGGGGCCCTGGGACCCAGTACTTC.

The sample holds many counts of this clonotype. The CDR3 reads CASRWTGQNTEAFF. In DNA form, the CDR3 reads TGTGCCAGCAGGTGGACAGGTCAGAACACTGAAGCTTTCTTT. The chain combines TRBV2 with TRBJ1-1; 7 positions agree with TRBD1. The V and J ends lost 6 bases and 1 base, in that order; junction bases with no gene match: 5. CDR1 and CDR2 from the germline V gene are SNHLY and FYNNEI. The length of the CDR3 is 14 residues.

The V call is TRBV18, the J call TRBJ2-5; a possible D gene is TRBD2 (6 bases). Germline V gene data show CDR1 as KGHSH and CDR2 as LQKENI. The V gene lost 0 bases and the J gene lost 7 bases, with 21 bases spanning the gap. The length of the CDR3 is 17 residues. The CDR3 DNA reads TGTGCCAGCTCACCACCCGAGACGGATCCAGCGCGGGGGACCCAGTACTTC. It yields the protein CASSPPETDPARGTQYF.

The genes are TRBV29-1 and TRBJ1-1; the match to TRBD1 covers 7 bases. The CDR3 sequence is 14 residues long. The germline V gene has CDR1 SQVTM and CDR2 ANQGSEA. The trim removed 6 bases at V and 1 base at J, leaving 8 bases unmatched. The CDR3 nucleotides read TGCAGCGTGCTGGGGGAGGGGGCGAACACTGAAGCTTTCTTT. Amino acids: CSVLGEGANTEAFF.

This clonotype was detected only a few times. V is TRBV28 and J is TRBJ1-2; the match to TRBD1 covers 7 bases. The CDR3 covers 15 residues. Trimming at V came to 7 bases and at J to 3 bases, leaving 11 bases not matched to a gene. Looked up from germline, CDR1 is MDHEN and CDR2 is SYDVKM. This chain's CDR3 is CASTPWDSIYYGYTF. The DNA for the CDR3 is TGTGCCAGCACCCCTTGGGACAGTATATACTATGGCTACACCTTC.

The chain joins TRBV5-5 to TRBJ2-7, with TRBD2 matching over 7 bases. The CDR3 sequence is 14 residues long. The germline CDR1 and CDR2 sequences are SGHKS and YYEKEE (reference sequence). J gave up 2 bases and V 5 bases, and 7 bases lay outside the gene matches. The CDR3 is CASSPTSTTYEQYF. The CDR3 bases are TGTGCCAGCAGTCCGACTAGCACGACCTACGAGCAGTACTTC. Looking up the rest from reference TRBV5-5 and TRBJ2-7 gives the full variable domain: DAGVTQSPTHLIKTRGQQVTLRCSPISGHKSVSWYQQVLGQGPQFIFQYYEKEERGRGNFPDRFSARQFPNYSSELNVNALLLGDSALYLCASSPTSTTYEQYFGPGTRLTVT.

This clonotype has at least ten counts. V is TRBV5-1 and J is TRBJ1-1, with a possible D match to TRBD1 (6 bases). V lost 2 bases to trimming and J lost 0 bases, with 11 bases between them. The CDR3 runs to 15 residues. Germline CDR1 is SGHRS and CDR2 is YFSETQ. Here the CDR3 reads CASSLQDSLNTEAFF. CDR3 bases: TGCGCCAGCAGCTTACAGGACAGCCTGAACACTGAAGCTTTCTTT.

In this sample, this clonotype turned up a few times. This chain connects TRBV29-1 to TRBJ1-4; no reliable D call. This CDR3 spans 14 amino acids. Trimming removed 0 bases from V and 0 bases from J, with 5 bases in between. Germline V gene data show CDR1 as SQVTM and CDR2 as ANQGSEA. The DNA for the CDR3 is TGCAGCGTTGAAGATAGGTCAACTAATGAAAAACTGTTTTTT. Its translation: CSVEDRSTNEKLFF.

This clonotype was observed at least ten times. The V gene is TRBV24-1, the J gene TRBJ1-1, with D unclear. The ends were cut back, 4 bases at V and 4 bases at J, with 9 bases in the middle. Looked up from germline, CDR1 is KGHDR and CDR2 is SFDVKD. The CDR3 spans 13 residues. CDR3 amino acids: CATSEVGSTEAFF. The CDR3 region has the DNA TGTGCCACCAGTGAAGTGGGGAGCACTGAAGCTTTCTTT.

This clonotype was found many times. CDR3 region: CASSAGTSAALRADTQYF. The CDR3 DNA sequence: TGTGCCAGCAGCGCCGGGACTAGCGCGGCTCTTCGGGCAGATACGCAGTATTTT. The chain carries TRBV2 and TRBJ2-3, with 10 bases that match TRBD2. Trimming at V came to 6 bases and at J to 4 bases, leaving 16 bases not matched to a gene. The CDR3 contains 18 residues. Germline assignment: CDR1 SNHLY and CDR2 FYNNEI.

This clonotype was seen ten or more times. The V and J genes are TRBV7-9 and TRBJ1-5, with TRBD1 matching over 8 bases. Germline V gene data show CDR1 as SEHNR and CDR2 as FQNEAQ (reference sequence). The CDR3 extends over 16 amino acids. Trimming cost V 1 base and J 2 bases; bases outside gene matches: 4. CDR3 in amino acids: CASSLGDRTRNQPQHF. As DNA, the CDR3 is TGTGCCAGCAGCTTAGGGGACAGGACCCGCAATCAGCCCCAGCATTTT.

This clonotype has a count of ten or more. CDR3 region: CASSSRQGAMNNQPQHF. The CDR3 region has the DNA TGTGCCAGCAGTTCTCGACAGGGGGCTATGAACAATCAGCCCCAGCATTTT. The genes are TRBV27 and TRBJ1-5; 10 bases align to TRBD1. Unmatched junction bases numbered 9, after V lost 4 bases and J lost 3 bases. Germline V gene sequence: CDR1 MNHEY, CDR2 SMNVEV (reference sequence). The CDR3 has 17 amino acids.

Notes on this clonotype: The conserved closing phenylalanine or tryptophan is absent in this CDR3, likely reflecting a read error. This chain links TRBV4-2 with TRBJ2-7, with TRBD2 matching 7 bases. V shed 1 base and J 0 bases; nucleotides not matched to a gene: 6. This CDR3 has 16 residues. CDR1 and CDR2 from the germline V gene are LGHNA and YNFKEQ. The CDR3 coding sequence is TGTGCCAGCAGCCAAGTCGACGGGGGGAGCTCCTACGAGCAGTACCTC. It specifies CASSQVDGGSSYEQYL.

This clonotype has at least ten counts. The rearrangement joins TRBV28 to TRBJ1-1; weak D call: TRBD1 (6 bases). V shed 4 bases and J shed 4 bases, with 22 bases lying between them. The CDR3 is made up of 17 amino acids. Germline V gene data show CDR1 as MDHEN and CDR2 as SYDVKM. The DNA for the CDR3 is TGTGCCAGCAGTTCCGCCCCCCGCAGGGGAGGGGTCACTGAAGCTTTCTTT. It encodes CASSSAPRRGGVTEAFF.

The chain's CDR3 is CASSYSAGAMDEQYF. The CDR3 nucleotides are TGTGCCAGCAGTTACTCGGCGGGAGCGATGGACGAGCAGTACTTC. The rearrangement uses TRBV6-5 and TRBJ2-7; 7 bases align to TRBD2. V trimming: 0 bases; J trimming: 5 bases; junction bases outside the gene matches: 7. The CDR3 contains 15 residues. From germline, CDR1 is MNHEY and CDR2 SVGAGI.

This clonotype was counted many times. This chain links TRBV6-6 with TRBJ2-7, with TRBD1 as a possible D gene (6 bases). This CDR3 contains 15 residues. Germline CDR1 is MNHNY and CDR2 is SVGAGI (reference sequence). The ends were cut back, 1 base at V and 2 bases at J, with 12 bases in the middle. CDR3 bases: TGTGCCAGCAGTTACTGGCCCGGGACAACCTACGAGCAGTACTTC. Its translation: CASSYWPGTTYEQYF.

The chain joins TRBV4-1 to TRBJ1-2; no clear D gene. CDR1 MGHRA and CDR2 YSYEKL come from the germline V gene. Trimming left V 0 bases short and J 8 bases short, with 7 bases between. The CDR3 runs 12 residues. The CDR3 is CASSQDGKGYTF. The CDR3 nucleotides read TGCGCCAGCAGCCAAGATGGAAAGGGCTACACCTTC.

This clonotype showed up many times. V gene TRBV14 combines with J gene TRBJ2-1; 10 bases map to TRBD1. The CDR3 has 16 amino acids. The germline V gene has CDR1 SGHDN and CDR2 FVKESK. The V segment lost 3 bases and the J segment 7 bases; nucleotides outside the gene matches: 9. CDR3 DNA sequence: TGTGCCAGCAGCCATGGTGACCGGGACAGGGGTAATGAGCAGTTCTTC. This gives the protein CASSHGDRDRGNEQFF.

Here the CDR3 reads CASSVRDRGLYGYTF. CDR3 sequence (DNA): TGTGCCAGCAGCGTCCGGGACAGGGGGCTCTATGGCTACACCTTC. This chain joins TRBV5-6 and TRBJ1-2; the match to TRBD1 covers 12 bases. Germline V gene lookup returns CDR1 SGHDT and CDR2 YYEEEE. The CDR3 consists of 15 residues. With V trimmed by 4 bases and J by 4 bases, 5 bases remained unmatched.

This clonotype came up a few times. The V and J genes are TRBV11-3 and TRBJ2-1; D remains ambiguous. CDR3 length: 13 residues. The germline V and J ends were trimmed by 1 base and 9 bases, with 10 bases remaining between them. Per the germline V gene, CDR1 is SGHNT and CDR2 is YENEEA. CDR3 DNA sequence: TGTGCCAGCAGCTTAGCCCTCCCCGGTGAGCAGTTCTTC. Translation gives CASSLALPGEQFF.

In its sample, this clonotype was seen many times. The V gene is TRBV13, the J gene TRBJ2-1; TRBD2 agrees at 10 bases. J gave up 9 bases and V 3 bases, and 5 bases lay outside the gene matches. The CDR3 covers 14 residues. Germline CDR1 and CDR2: PRHDT and FYEKMQ (reference sequence). CDR3 amino acids: CASSLGTSESEQFF. The CDR3 bases are TGTGCCAGCAGCTTGGGGACTAGCGAAAGTGAGCAGTTCTTC.

The chain couples TRBV6-1 to TRBJ1-1; 7 nucleotides line up with TRBD1. CDR1 is MNHNS and CDR2 is SASEGT in the germline V gene. The CDR3 is 14 residues long. The J segment lost 6 bases and the V segment lost 4 bases, leaving 8 bases of the junction unmatched. The CDR3 coding sequence is TGTGCCAGCAGTGTGCGACAGGGAGTGGCTGAAGCTTTCTTT. It translates to CASSVRQGVAEAFF.

V usage is TRBV6-2 or TRBV6-3 and J usage is TRBJ2-4; 8 bases line up with TRBD2. The CDR3 contains 15 residues. Germline trimming cut 3 bases from V and 6 bases from J; bases unmatched to any gene: 7. From germline, CDR1 is MNHEY and CDR2 SVGEGT. The DNA of the CDR3 is TGTGCCAGCAGTTATCCCAGCGGGAGTGGAAACATTCAGTACTTC. Translating gives CASSYPSGSGNIQYF.

This chain joins TRBV18 and TRBJ2-1; 7 positions match TRBD1. From germline, CDR1 is KGHSH and CDR2 LQKENI. The CDR3 covers 15 residues. With 4 bases clipped from V and 5 bases from J, the junction kept 8 bases outside the gene matches. CDR3 DNA sequence: TGTGCCAGCTCACACTGGGACAGCGGAAACAATGAGCAGTTCTTC. Translated, it gives CASSHWDSGNNEQFF. The full variable domain, in which reference TRBV18 and TRBJ2-1 provide the parts outside the CDR3, is NAGVMQNPRHLVRRRGQEARLRCSPMKGHSHVYWYRQLPEEGLKFMVYLQKENIIDESGMPKERFSAEFPKEGPSILRIQQVVRGDSAAYFCASSHWDSGNNEQFFGPGTRLTVL.

The chain recombines TRBV6-1 with TRBJ2-7; 7 bases line up with TRBD1. CDR1 is MNHNS and CDR2 is SASEGT in the germline V gene. The V and J ends lost 8 bases and 1 base, in that order; junction bases with no gene match: 5. CDR3 length: 13 residues. CDR3 amino acids: CASWDRVSYEQYF. The CDR3 region has the DNA TGTGCCAGCTGGGACAGAGTATCCTACGAGCAGTACTTC.

This clonotype was detected many times. The V and J genes are TRBV12-3 or TRBV12-4 and TRBJ1-2; D remains ambiguous. The CDR3 contains 12 residues. Trimming shortened V by 2 bases and J by 6 bases, and 7 bases separated the two germline ends. CDR3 sequence: CASSLKNNGYTF. The CDR3 DNA reads as TGTGCCAGCAGTTTAAAGAACAATGGCTACACCTTC.

This clonotype occurred many times. The genes are TRBV11-2 and TRBJ2-2; D is perhaps TRBD1 or TRBD2 (5 bases each). The CDR3 runs to 15 residues. Trimming stripped 5 bases from V and 0 bases from J, with 10 bases between. Germline-derived CDR1 and CDR2 are SGHAT and FQNNGV. The CDR3 DNA is TGTGCCAGCAGCATGGGACGAACGAACACCGGGGAGCTGTTTTTT. As protein: CASSMGRTNTGELFF.

This rearrangement joins TRBV6-4 to TRBJ2-1; 9 bases agree with TRBD2. The CDR3 is 14 amino acids. V gave up 3 bases and J gave up 7 bases; unmatched junction bases: 4. Germline-derived CDR1 and CDR2 are MRHNA and SNTAGT. CDR3 amino acids: CASSEREGVNEQFF. In DNA form, the CDR3 reads TGTGCCAGCAGTGAGCGGGAGGGAGTGAATGAGCAGTTCTTC.

There are many counts of this clonotype. V and J are TRBV9 and TRBJ2-2; D is ambiguous. Deletions cut 4 bases from V and 5 bases from J, with 12 bases between. Germline CDR1 and CDR2: SGDLS and YYNGEE. This CDR3 spans 14 amino acids. The CDR3, as DNA: TGTGCCAGCAGCCCCAGAGAGCGAACCGGGGAGCTGTTTTTT. Translating gives CASSPRERTGELFF. The variable domain in full, with the rest retrieved from reference TRBV9 and TRBJ2-2, is DSGVTQTPKHLITATGQRVTLRCSPRSGDLSVYWYQQSLDQGLQFLIQYYNGEERAKGNILERFSAQQFPDLHSELNLSSLELGDSALYFCASSPRERTGELFFGEGSRLTVL.

This clonotype was counted many times. The chain combines TRBV6-6 with TRBJ2-7; 9 positions match TRBD1. Germline-derived CDR1 and CDR2 are MNHNY and SVGAGI (reference sequence). V lost 2 bases, J lost 4 bases, and 15 bases stayed unmatched. The CDR3 extends over 18 amino acids. The CDR3 protein is CASSYTGTGPLNRYEQYF. CDR3 nucleotide sequence: TGTGCCAGCAGTTACACCGGGACAGGGCCTTTGAATCGGTACGAGCAGTACTTC.

This clonotype was observed a handful of times. The chain carries TRBV7-8 and TRBJ2-5; 7 bases are shared with TRBD2. In germline, CDR1 is SGHVS, CDR2 FQNEAQ. Trimming removed 5 bases from V and 3 bases from J; junction bases left unmatched: 12. The CDR3 sequence is 16 residues long. DNA of the CDR3: TGTGCCAGCAGCCTCTGGGGGGGGACTCCTAAAGAGACCCAGTACTTC. It translates to CASSLWGGTPKETQYF.